This T cell receptor beta chain appears in the sequencing data of a study of cytomegalovirus exposure and HLA in healthy donors. The study's findings and limits: The analysis excluded some indistinguishable V segments, including TRBV6-2 and TRBV6-3. Follow-up analysis seemed to connect common viral pathogens with several of the most significant clusters identified. Later examination showed HLA-associated TCR beta chains had greater clonal expansion than equally common others.

This CDR3 comprises 13 residues. The V end was cut by 6 bases, the J end by 4 bases, with 10 bases between. Looked up from germline, CDR1 is MNHEY and CDR2 is SVGAGI. Both 60 Vbeta primers and 13 Jbeta primers went into the PCR. TCRdb's table, derived via immunoSEQ multiplex PCR, lists solely in-frame clones and lacks some. The data hold some 190,000 clones, with about 87% observed a single time. Turning to this clone: Its antigen is not known.

Sequenced input: PBMCs. The clonotype originates from a man aged 25 to 40 in good health and CMV-seronegative. This sequence joins TRBV6-5 and TRBJ2-1, with a possible D match to TRBD2 (6 bases). The CDR3 protein is CASRTSRYNEQFF. The CDR3 DNA reads TGTGCCAGCAGGACTAGTCGGTACAATGAGCAGTTCTTC.